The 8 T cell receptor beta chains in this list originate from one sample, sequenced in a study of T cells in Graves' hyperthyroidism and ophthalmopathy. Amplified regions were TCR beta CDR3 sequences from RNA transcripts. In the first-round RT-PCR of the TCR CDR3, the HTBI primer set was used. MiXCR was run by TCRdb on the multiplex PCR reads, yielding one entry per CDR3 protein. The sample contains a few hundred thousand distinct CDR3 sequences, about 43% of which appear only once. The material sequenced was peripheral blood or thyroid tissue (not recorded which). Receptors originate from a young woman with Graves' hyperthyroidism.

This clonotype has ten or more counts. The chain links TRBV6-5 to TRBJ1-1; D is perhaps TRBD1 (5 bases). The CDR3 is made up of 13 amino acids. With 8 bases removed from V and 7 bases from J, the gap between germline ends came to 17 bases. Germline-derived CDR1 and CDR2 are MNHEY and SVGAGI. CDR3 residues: CASDGGAGGEAFF. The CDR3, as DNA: TGTGCCAGCGATGGCGGGGCGGGGGGTGAAGCTTTCTTT.

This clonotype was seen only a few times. CDR3 residues: CASSQDSGEYRYEQYF. The CDR3 coding sequence is TGTGCCAGCAGCCAAGATTCTGGGGAATACCGGTACGAGCAGTACTTC. The rearrangement joins TRBV3-1 to TRBJ2-7; unclear D gene. Trimming stripped 0 bases from V and 4 bases from J, with 16 bases between. Germline CDR1 and CDR2: LGHDT and YNNKEL (reference sequence). The CDR3 is 16 amino acids.

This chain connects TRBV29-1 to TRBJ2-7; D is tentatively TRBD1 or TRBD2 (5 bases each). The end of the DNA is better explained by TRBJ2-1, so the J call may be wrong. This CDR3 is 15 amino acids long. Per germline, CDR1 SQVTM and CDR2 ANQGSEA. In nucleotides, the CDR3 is TGCAGCGCCTGTGAGGGGCTGTTCATCTACAATGAGCAGTTCTTC. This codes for CSACEGLFIYNEQFF.

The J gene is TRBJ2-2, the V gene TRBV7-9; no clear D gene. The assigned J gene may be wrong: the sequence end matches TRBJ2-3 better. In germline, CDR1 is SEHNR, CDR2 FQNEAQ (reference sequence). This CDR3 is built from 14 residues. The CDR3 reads CASTPPTGTDTQYF. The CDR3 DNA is TGTGCCAGCACCCCCCCCACTGGGACAGATACGCAGTATTTT.

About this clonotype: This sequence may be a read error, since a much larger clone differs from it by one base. In nucleotides, the CDR3 is TGTGCCAGCAACCTACAGGGTCCCCACTATGGCTACACCTTC. As protein: CASNLQGPHYGYTF. The rearrangement uses TRBV6-1 and TRBJ1-2; D perhaps matches TRBD1 (6 bases). Germline values: CDR1 MNHNS, CDR2 SASEGT. The ends were cut back, 7 bases at V and 3 bases at J, with 15 bases in the middle. The CDR3 is 14 residues long.

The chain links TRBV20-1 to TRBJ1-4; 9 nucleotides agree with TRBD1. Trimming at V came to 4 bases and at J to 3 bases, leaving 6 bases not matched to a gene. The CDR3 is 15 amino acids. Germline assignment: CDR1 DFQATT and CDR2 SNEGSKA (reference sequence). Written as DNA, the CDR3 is TGCAGTGCTACCCGGGACAGGGTGGCTAATGAAAAACTGTTTTTT. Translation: CSATRDRVANEKLFF.

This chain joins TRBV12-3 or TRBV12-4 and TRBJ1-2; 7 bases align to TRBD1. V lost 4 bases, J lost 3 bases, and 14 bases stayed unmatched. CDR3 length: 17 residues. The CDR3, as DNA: TGTGCCAGCAGTTCAGGGGGGGCGACAGGGCCTTACTATGGCTACACCTTC. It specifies CASSSGGATGPYYGYTF.

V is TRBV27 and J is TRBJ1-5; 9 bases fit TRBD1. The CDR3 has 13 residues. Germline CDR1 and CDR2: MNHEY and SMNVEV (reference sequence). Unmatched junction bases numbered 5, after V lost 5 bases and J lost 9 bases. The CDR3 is CASSNDRGWPQHF. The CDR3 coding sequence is TGTGCCAGCAGTAATGACAGGGGGTGGCCCCAGCATTTT.